This record concerns one T cell receptor beta chain sequence. Data came from immunoSEQ multiplex PCR; TCRdb stores just in-frame clones and leaves some out. This table holds about 190,000 clones, 90% found once. This entry comes from a study of blood T cell repertoires in COVID-19. Germline CDR1 reads SGDLS; CDR2 reads YYNGEE. Unmatched junction bases numbered 8, after V lost 0 bases and J lost 3 bases. The CDR3 extends over 17 amino acids. The sequenced sample was peripheral blood. The V gene is TRBV9, the J gene TRBJ2-2; 7 bases fit TRBD2. This receptor was obtained from a man aged 50 to 59 with acute or convalescent COVID-19. The CDR3 sequence is CASSVGRGSSYTGELFF. CDR3 coding DNA: TGTGCCAGCAGCGTAGGGCGGGGGTCTTCCTACACCGGGGAGCTGTTTTTT. The full variable domain, completed using reference TRBV9 and TRBJ2-2, is DSGVTQTPKHLITATGQRVTLRCSPRSGDLSVYWYQQSLDQGLQFLIQYYNGEERAKGNILERFSAQQFPDLHSELNLSSLELGDSALYFCASSVGRGSSYTGELFFGEGSRLTVL.